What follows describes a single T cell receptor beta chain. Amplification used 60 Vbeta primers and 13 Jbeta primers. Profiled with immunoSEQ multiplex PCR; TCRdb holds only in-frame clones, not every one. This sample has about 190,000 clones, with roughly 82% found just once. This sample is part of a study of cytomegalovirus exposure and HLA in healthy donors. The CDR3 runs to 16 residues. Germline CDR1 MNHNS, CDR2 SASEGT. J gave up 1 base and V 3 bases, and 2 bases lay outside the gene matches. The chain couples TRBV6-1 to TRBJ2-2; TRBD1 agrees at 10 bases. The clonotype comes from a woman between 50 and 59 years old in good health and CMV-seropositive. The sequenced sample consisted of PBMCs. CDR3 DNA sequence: TGTGCCAGCAGTGAGGGGACAGGGGTGAACACCGGGGAGCTGTTTTTT. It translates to CASSEGTGVNTGELFF.